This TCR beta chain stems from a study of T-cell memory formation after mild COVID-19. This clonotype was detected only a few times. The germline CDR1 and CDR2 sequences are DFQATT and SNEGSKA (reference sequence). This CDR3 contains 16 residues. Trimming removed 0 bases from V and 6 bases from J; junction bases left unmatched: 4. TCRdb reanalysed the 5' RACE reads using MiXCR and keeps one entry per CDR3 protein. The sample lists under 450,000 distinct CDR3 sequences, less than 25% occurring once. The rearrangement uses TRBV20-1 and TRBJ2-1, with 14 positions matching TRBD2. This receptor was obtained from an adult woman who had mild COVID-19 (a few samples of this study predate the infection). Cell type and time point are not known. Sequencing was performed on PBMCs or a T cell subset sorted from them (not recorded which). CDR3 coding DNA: TGCAGTGCTAGAGATCTGACTAGCGGGAGGGTCAATGAGCAGTTCTTC. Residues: CSARDLTSGRVNEQFF.